The rows below give T cell receptor beta chains drawn from one sample of a study of T cells in Graves' hyperthyroidism and ophthalmopathy. TCRdb re-derived calls from the multiplex PCR reads in MiXCR, one entry per CDR3 protein. The data hold roughly 720,000 distinct CDR3 sequences, with around 16% observed a single time. The source material was blood. The receptor set was obtained from a man in his fifties with Graves' hyperthyroidism. CDR3s include the opening cysteine and the closing phenylalanine or tryptophan. The D gene is left open where the match is weak. The size field is filled for only some rows; it gives once, few, many or a size class.

j_gene | abundance | v_gene | d_gene | CDR3aa | CDR3nt
TRBJ1-5 | NA | TRBV20-1 | NA | CSAHRGGNNQPQHF | TGCAGTGCCCACCGGGGCGGAAACAATCAGCCCCAGCATTTT
TRBJ2-7 | many | TRBV2 | TRBD1 | CASSFQGQGAYEQYF | TGTGCCAGCAGTTTCCAGGGACAGGGGGCCTACGAGCAGTACTTC
TRBJ1-1 | many | TRBV5-1 | NA | CASSLTGTGTTEAFF | TGCGCCAGCAGCTTGACCGGGACCGGGACGACTGAAGCTTTCTTT
TRBJ1-5 | many | TRBV2 | NA | CASSDLGQIRGQPQHF | TGTGCCAGCAGTGATTTGGGACAAATAAGGGGTCAGCCCCAGCATTTT
TRBJ2-1 | few | TRBV6-2/TRBV6-3 | TRBD2 | CASSYGTSGSNEQFF | TGTGCCAGCAGTTACGGAACTAGCGGGAGCAATGAGCAGTTCTTC
TRBJ2-1 | many | TRBV27 | TRBD1 | CASSPLGQRSYNEQFF | TGTGCCAGCAGTCCCCTGGGACAGCGATCCTACAATGAGCAGTTCTTC
TRBJ2-3 | few | TRBV7-2 | NA | CASSWAGTSTDTQYF | TGTGCCAGCAGCTGGGCCGGGACTAGCACAGATACGCAGTATTTT
TRBJ2-5 | many | TRBV7-9 | NA | CASSHPDMAQETQYF | TGTGCCAGCAGCCATCCGGACATGGCCCAAGAGACCCAGTACTTC
TRBJ2-1 | NA | TRBV6-1 | NA | CASSRSDSGRNEQFF | TGTGCCAGCAGTCGCTCCGATTCAGGTCGGAATGAGCAGTTCTTC
TRBJ1-5 | many | TRBV27 | NA | CASSYLGLNQPQHF | TGTGCCAGCAGTTACCTGGGCTTAAATCAGCCCCAGCATTTT
TRBJ2-2 | NA | TRBV30 | NA | CAWNSPGTGELFF | TGTGCCTGGAACTCCCCTGGCACCGGGGAGCTGTTTTTT
TRBJ2-7 | many | TRBV2 | NA | CASREQTYSYEQYF | TGTGCCAGCCGCGAACAGACCTACTCCTACGAGCAGTACTTC
TRBJ1-5 | few | TRBV19 | TRBD1 | CATRNRGSQPQHF | TGTGCCACCCGGAACAGGGGATCTCAGCCCCAGCATTTT
TRBJ2-1 | NA | TRBV6-5 | NA | CASSSRRAGSSYNEQFF | TGTGCCAGCAGTTCCCGACGGGCGGGCAGCTCCTACAATGAGCAGTTCTTC
TRBJ2-6 | few | TRBV20-1 | TRBD2 | CSAGLAGLRGANVLTF | TGCAGTGCAGGACTAGCGGGATTAAGAGGGGCCAACGTCCTGACTTTC
TRBJ1-5 | few | TRBV19 | NA | CASKENGKGASQPQHF | TGTGCCAGTAAAGAGAATGGGAAAGGGGCTAGTCAGCCCCAGCATTTT
TRBJ1-4 | NA | TRBV4-3 | NA | CASSPSMGYGEKLFF | TGCGCCAGCAGCCCCTCAATGGGGTATGGTGAAAAACTGTTTTTT
TRBJ2-3 | many | TRBV28 | NA | CASSLETAGTDTQYF | TGTGCCAGCAGTTTAGAGACGGCCGGCACAGATACGCAGTATTTT
TRBJ2-1 | NA | TRBV27 | TRBD1 | CASGAGTGHNEQFF | TGTGCCAGCGGAGCCGGGACAGGGCACAATGAGCAGTTCTTC
TRBJ2-3 | NA | TRBV7-2 | NA | CASSTFTDTQYF | TGTGCCAGCAGTACGTTTACAGATACGCAGTATTTT
TRBJ1-1 | NA | TRBV20-1 | NA | CSARRDLNTEAFF | TGCAGTGCTAGACGGGATTTGAACACTGAAGCTTTCTTT
TRBJ1-4 | NA | TRBV28 | NA | CASTSGGDATNEKLFF | TGTGCCAGCACTTCGGGCGGTGATGCAACTAATGAAAAACTGTTTTTT
TRBJ2-3 | once | TRBV6-2/TRBV6-3 | NA | CASSRLGSLADTQYF | TGTGCCAGCTCCCGGTTGGGGTCGCTGGCAGATACGCAGTATTTT
TRBJ2-7 | NA | TRBV7-2 | TRBD1 | CASKVGTEVPYEQYF | TGTGCCAGCAAAGTCGGGACAGAGGTCCCCTACGAGCAGTACTTC
TRBJ1-5 | many | TRBV27 | NA | CASSLAGGQPQHF | TGTGCCAGCAGTTTAGCGGGGGGTCAGCCCCAGCATTTT
TRBJ1-5 | NA | TRBV10-3 | NA | CAISDPGGEKPQHF | TGTGCCATCAGTGATCCGGGAGGGGAAAAGCCCCAGCATTTT
TRBJ2-7 | many | TRBV30 | NA | CAWSRTTKSSYEQYF | TGTGCCTGGAGTCGGACTACCAAGAGCTCCTACGAGCAGTACTTC
TRBJ1-1 | NA | TRBV10-3 | TRBD1 | CAISETGVETEAFF | TGTGCCATCAGTGAGACAGGGGTAGAGACTGAAGCTTTCTTT
TRBJ2-3 | NA | TRBV3-1 | NA | CASSQEDSVLTSTDTQYF | TGTGCCAGCAGCCAAGAGGACAGCGTGCTCACTAGCACAGATACGCAGTATTTT
TRBJ2-1 | many | TRBV28 | TRBD2 | CASSFWGRVHNEQFF | TGTGCCAGCAGTTTTTGGGGGAGGGTTCACAATGAGCAGTTCTTC
TRBJ1-4 | few | TRBV19 | NA | CASMDGWAEKLFF | TGTGCCAGTATGGACGGTTGGGCTGAAAAACTGTTTTTT
TRBJ2-1 | NA | TRBV13 | TRBD2 | CASTSLAGGSVHNEQFF | TGTGCCAGCACTTCCCTAGCGGGAGGGTCTGTCCACAATGAGCAGTTCTTC
TRBJ2-7 | many | TRBV11-2 | NA | CASSPDFVPSGEQYF | TGTGCCAGCAGCCCTGATTTTGTCCCCTCGGGAGAGCAGTACTTC
TRBJ2-1 | NA | TRBV24-1 | TRBD1 | CATSDPETGVNEQFF | TGTGCCACCAGTGATCCAGAGACAGGGGTCAATGAGCAGTTCTTC
TRBJ2-1 | many | TRBV11-2 | NA | CASSLDWHNEQFF | TGTGCCAGCAGCTTAGATTGGCACAATGAGCAGTTCTTC
TRBJ2-1 | few | TRBV7-8 | TRBD2 | CASSHGRGEDYNEQFF | TGTGCCAGCAGCCATGGGAGGGGCGAGGACTACAATGAGCAGTTCTTC
TRBJ2-3 | NA | TRBV4-1 | TRBD2 | CASSQDSRGSRTDTQYF | TGCGCCAGCAGCCAAGATTCGCGCGGGAGCCGCACAGATACGCAGTATTTT
TRBJ2-1 | many | TRBV3-1 | NA | CASSQVTLTPNSYNEQFF | TGTGCCAGCAGCCAAGTCACTCTTACTCCAAACTCCTACAATGAGCAGTTCTTC
TRBJ1-2 | many | TRBV28 | NA | CASARVDYGYTF | TGTGCCAGCGCAAGGGTCGACTATGGCTACACCTTC
TRBJ2-3 | NA | TRBV29-1 | TRBD2 | CSVRSGTSGRRDTQYF | TGCAGCGTTCGGTCTGGGACTAGCGGGAGGAGAGATACGCAGTATTTT
TRBJ2-7 | many | TRBV28 | NA | CASSLEARAGEQYF | TGTGCCAGCAGTTTAGAGGCCAGGGCAGGCGAGCAGTACTTC
TRBJ1-1 | NA | TRBV19 | NA | CASRGKGLNTEAFF | TGTGCCAGTAGAGGTAAGGGATTGAACACTGAAGCTTTCTTT
TRBJ1-6 | many | TRBV19 | NA | CASSPRTENSPLHF | TGTGCCAGTAGTCCTCGGACGGAGAATTCACCCCTCCACTTT
TRBJ2-5 | many | TRBV30 | NA | CAWSVPETQYF | TGTGCCTGGAGTGTACCTGAGACCCAGTACTTC
TRBJ2-1 | many | TRBV5-4 | NA | CASSLYGGEAYNEQFF | TGTGCCAGCAGCTTGTATGGCGGAGAGGCCTACAATGAGCAGTTCTTC
TRBJ2-1 | few | TRBV28 | TRBD1 | CASKFRDRVYNEQFF | TGTGCCAGCAAATTCCGGGACAGGGTCTACAATGAGCAGTTCTTC
TRBJ2-4 | few | TRBV28 | TRBD1 | CASSLTGGNIQYF | TGTGCCAGCTCGTTAACAGGGGGCAACATTCAGTACTTC
TRBJ2-3 | many | TRBV7-2 | TRBD2 | CASSPNPQREYSFADTQYF | TGTGCCAGCAGCCCCAACCCCCAGCGGGAGTACTCCTTCGCAGATACGCAGTATTTT
TRBJ1-2 | many | TRBV29-1 | TRBD1 | CSVEDFQGEDYGYTF | TGCAGCGTTGAAGACTTCCAGGGGGAAGACTATGGCTACACCTTC
TRBJ2-6 | NA | TRBV4-1 | NA | CASSQEGRGANVLTF | TGCGCCAGCAGCCAAGAAGGAAGAGGGGCCAACGTCCTGACTTTC
TRBJ2-5 | NA | TRBV12-3/TRBV12-4 | TRBD2 | CASSWGLAGDQETQYF | TGTGCCAGCAGTTGGGGACTAGCGGGAGACCAAGAGACCCAGTACTTC
TRBJ1-5 | NA | TRBV28 | TRBD1 | CASSLGTGSINQPQHF | TGTGCCAGCAGTTTAGGGACAGGAAGCATCAATCAGCCCCAGCATTTT
TRBJ2-4 | many | TRBV7-2 | NA | CASSLRGAVLSAKNIQYF | TGTGCCAGCAGCTTAAGGGGGGCAGTCTTGTCCGCCAAAAACATTCAGTACTTC
TRBJ2-1 | NA | TRBV4-3 | NA | CASSPRQSDNEQFF | TGCGCCAGCAGCCCGCGGCAGAGCGACAATGAGCAGTTCTTC
TRBJ2-1 | few | TRBV28 | NA | CASSLPGLGGQFF | TGTGCCAGCAGTTTGCCCGGACTAGGGGGGCAGTTCTTC
TRBJ2-1 | NA | TRBV18 | NA | CATSPAGYNEQFF | TGTGCCACCTCCCCGGCAGGGTACAATGAGCAGTTCTTC
TRBJ1-5 | few | TRBV7-2 | NA | CASSWGVRSNQPQHF | TGTGCCAGCAGCTGGGGGGTACGGAGCAATCAGCCCCAGCATTTT
TRBJ2-7 | many | TRBV28 | NA | CASSLSLYGGSSYEQYF | TGTGCCAGCAGTTTATCCCTCTATGGCGGAAGCTCCTACGAGCAGTACTTC
TRBJ1-6 | few | TRBV12-3/TRBV12-4 | TRBD1 | CASSLYDRGSPLHF | TGTGCCAGCAGTTTATACGACAGGGGTTCACCCCTCCACTTT